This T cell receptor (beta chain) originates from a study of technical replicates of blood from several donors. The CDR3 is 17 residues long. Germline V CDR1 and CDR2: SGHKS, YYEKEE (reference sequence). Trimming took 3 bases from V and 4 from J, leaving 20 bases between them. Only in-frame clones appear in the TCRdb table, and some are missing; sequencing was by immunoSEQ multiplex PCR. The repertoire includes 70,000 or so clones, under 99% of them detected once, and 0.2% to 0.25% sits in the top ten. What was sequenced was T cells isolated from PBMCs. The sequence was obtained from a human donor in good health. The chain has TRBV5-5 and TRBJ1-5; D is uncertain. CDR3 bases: TGTGCCAGCAGCTGGGGTTTGCGGGGTGGAGGAAATCAGCCCCAGCATTTT. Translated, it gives CASSWGLRGGGNQPQHF.